This T cell receptor beta chain was recorded in a study of T-cell memory formation after mild COVID-19. Study-wide results and caveats: A second wave expanding day 15 to 37 was CD4+-biased; contracting clones were balanced. Whether day 37 second-wave clones are SARS-CoV-2-specific was not confirmed.

Germline lookup yields CDR1 GTSNPN and CDR2 SVGIG (reference sequence). V trimming: 2 bases; J trimming: 2 bases; junction bases outside the gene matches: 9. The CDR3 is 15 amino acids. A word on this clonotype: The antigen is unknown.

TCRdb reprocessed the 5' RACE reads with MiXCR, giving one entry per CDR3 protein. The sample contains 130,000 to 150,000 distinct CDR3 sequences, roughly 6.2% of which appear only once. Material for sequencing was PBMCs or a T cell subset sorted from them (not recorded which). The V gene is TRBV30, the J gene TRBJ2-7; 7 nucleotides line up with TRBD1. The sequence was obtained from an adult woman who had mild COVID-19 (a few samples of this study predate the infection). Cell type and time point are not known. CDR3 DNA: TGTGCCTGGAGTTTCAGGGGGAGTCCGCCCTACGAGCAGTACTTC. Protein product: CAWSFRGSPPYEQYF.